This entry concerns a single TCR beta chain. The target antigen is unknown. This table comes from immunoSEQ multiplex PCR, and its TCRdb copy is limited to in-frame clones, with some not included. The table includes about 56,000 clones, 65% to 90% detected once. The sample is drawn from a study of PD-L1 blockade in urothelial cancer. Study-level information: Study patients had been treated with 0 to 3 previous chemotherapy regimens. Investigators checked blood 3 weeks (second dose) and 6 weeks after treatment start. Study-wide points: Pretreatment clonality of the blood TCR repertoire below the median was predictive of superior survival.

The CDR3 is 15 amino acids. V gave up 2 bases and J gave up 1 base; unmatched junction bases: 3. CDR1 and CDR2 from the germline V gene are ENHRY and SYGVKD. Noted time point: pretreatment peripheral blood. The sample was PBMCs, taken around atezolizumab (anti-PD-L1) treatment. J is TRBJ1-1 and V is TRBV10-3, with 8 bases that match TRBD1. This clonotype was obtained from a man between 65 and 85 years old with urothelial cancer. Written as DNA, the CDR3 is TGTGCCATCAGTGAGGGGGGACAGGAGAACACTGAAGCTTTCTTT. Amino acids: CAISEGGQENTEAFF.